These T cell receptor beta chains were read from a single sample in a study of T-cell memory formation after mild COVID-19. TCRdb ran MiXCR on the 5' RACE reads and lists one entry per CDR3 protein. The data contain roughly 450,000 distinct CDR3 sequences, roughly 18% of them singletons. The sample taken for sequencing was PBMCs or a T cell subset sorted from them (not recorded which). The origin of the receptors is an adult woman who had mild COVID-19 (a few samples of this study predate the infection). Cell type and time point are not known. Each CDR3 is given with its conserved first and last residue. D genes are given only for firm matches. Clone size, where shown, is once, few, many, or a class for clones that have expanded.

>NA|TRBV5-1|NA|TRBJ2-3
CASRLSPGGTDTQYF
TGCGCCAGCAGACTCAGTCCAGGGGGCACAGATACGCAGTATTTT
>NA|TRBV6-2/TRBV6-3|NA|TRBJ1-2
CASSRTVYGYTF
TGTGCCAGCAGCAGGACAGTTTATGGCTACACCTTC
>NA|TRBV5-1|many|TRBJ1-2
CASSLAISTRGYGYTF
TGCGCCAGCAGCTTGGCCATATCGACACGGGGCTATGGCTACACCTTC
>NA|TRBV5-5|once|TRBJ1-1
CASSSGDRWAFF
TGTGCCAGCAGCTCGGGCGACAGGTGGGCTTTCTTT
>NA|TRBV4-3|few|TRBJ2-3
CASSQDPQGSTDTQYF
TGCGCCAGCAGCCAAGATCCGCAGGGTAGCACAGATACGCAGTATTTT
>NA|TRBV11-3|few|TRBJ2-4
CASSLDQTGLAKNIQYF
TGTGCCAGCAGCTTAGATCAAACGGGGTTAGCCAAAAACATTCAGTACTTC
>NA|TRBV5-1|few|TRBJ1-3
CASSLNSGQSGNTIYF
TGCGCCAGCAGCTTGAACAGCGGTCAGTCTGGAAACACCATATATTTT
>NA|TRBV7-8|NA|TRBJ1-1
CASSLEVWAEAFF
TGTGCCAGCAGCTTAGAAGTCTGGGCTGAAGCTTTCTTT
>NA|TRBV29-1|few|TRBJ2-6
CSVLGGTALGSGANVLTF
TGCAGCGTCCTCGGCGGGACAGCCTTAGGCTCTGGGGCCAACGTCCTGACTTTC
>TRBD1|TRBV6-5|few|TRBJ2-4
CATTGTGFFVVAAKNIQYF
TGTGCCACCACCGGGACAGGGTTTTTCGTTGTGGCGGCCAAAAACATTCAGTACTTC
>NA|TRBV27|NA|TRBJ1-1
CASSSRSLEAFF
TGTGCCAGCAGTTCCAGGTCCCTTGAGGCTTTCTTT
>NA|TRBV6-2/TRBV6-3|NA|TRBJ2-7
CASSYSPDDRPYEQYF
TGTGCCAGCAGTTACTCGCCCGATGATCGTCCCTACGAGCAGTACTTC
>TRBD1|TRBV4-2|many|TRBJ2-3
CASSRDRGPDTQYF
TGTGCCAGCAGCCGGGACAGGGGGCCAGATACGCAGTATTTT
>TRBD2|TRBV20-1|NA|TRBJ2-3
CSGGGGRDTQYF
TGCAGTGGGGGGGGAGGTCGAGATACGCAGTATTTT
>TRBD1|TRBV7-2|few|TRBJ1-1
CASSLADRGYTEAFF
TGTGCCAGCAGCTTAGCGGACAGGGGGTACACTGAAGCTTTCTTT
>NA|TRBV24-1|few|TRBJ2-2
CATSLLNTGELFF
TGTGCCACCAGTCTCCTGAACACCGGGGAGCTGTTTTTT
>NA|TRBV7-9|few|TRBJ1-2
CASSFPTVMNYGYTF
TGTGCCAGCAGCTTTCCGACAGTCATGAACTATGGCTACACCTTC
>NA|TRBV19|NA|TRBJ2-4
CASSITQKANIQYF
TGTGCCAGTAGTATAACTCAGAAGGCAAACATTCAGTACTTC
>TRBD1|TRBV29-1|NA|TRBJ2-7
CSVLWTGVEQYF
TGCAGCGTTCTCTGGACAGGGGTCGAGCAGTACTTC
>TRBD1|TRBV11-2|NA|TRBJ1-3
CASTRDRRPSGNTIYF
TGTGCCAGCACCAGGGACAGAAGGCCCTCTGGAAACACCATATATTTT
>NA|TRBV29-1|NA|TRBJ2-1
CSVEGGKTWSEQFF
TGCAGCGTTGAAGGGGGTAAGACATGGAGTGAGCAGTTCTTC
>NA|TRBV5-1|once|TRBJ1-1
CASSWGRDSYNTEAFF
TGCGCCAGCAGCTGGGGCCGGGACTCCTACAACACTGAAGCTTTCTTT
>NA|TRBV28|NA|TRBJ2-7
CASSDRRAYEQYF
TGTGCCAGCAGTGACAGGCGAGCCTACGAGCAGTACTTC
>NA|TRBV7-2|many|TRBJ2-2
CASSLMPGSTGELFF
TGTGCCAGCAGCTTAATGCCGGGATCCACCGGGGAGCTGTTTTTT
>TRBD1|TRBV29-1|few|TRBJ1-2
CSVGDSTAYGYTF
TGCAGCGTTGGGGACAGCACCGCCTATGGCTACACCTTC
>TRBD1|TRBV6-6|NA|TRBJ2-2
CASKGQGGEADTGELFF
TGTGCCAGCAAAGGACAGGGTGGGGAAGCAGACACCGGGGAGCTGTTTTTT
>TRBD2|TRBV6-5|few|TRBJ2-1
CATRTSGRDEQFF
TGTGCCACCAGGACTAGCGGGAGAGATGAGCAGTTCTTC
>NA|TRBV24-1|few|TRBJ1-5
CATSDLRREGNQPQHF
TGTGCCACCAGTGATTTGCGGAGGGAAGGCAATCAGCCCCAGCATTTT
>NA|TRBV29-1|few|TRBJ1-2
CSVEGGTSYGYTF
TGCAGCGTTGAAGGGGGGACTAGTTATGGCTACACCTTC
>NA|TRBV9|NA|TRBJ2-5
CASSSDRVQETQYF
TGTGCCAGCAGTTCCGATCGGGTACAAGAGACCCAGTACTTC
>NA|TRBV20-1|few|TRBJ2-5
CSARVGGDPQETQYF
TGCAGTGCTAGAGTCGGAGGGGACCCCCAAGAGACCCAGTACTTC